This T cell receptor (beta chain) emerged from a study of CD8+ T cells in alopecia areata. The CDR3 has 15 amino acids. CDR1 is GTSNPN and CDR2 is SVGIG in the germline V gene (reference sequence). The V and J ends lost 1 base and 6 bases, in that order; junction bases with no gene match: 12. The sequencing template was cDNA reverse transcribed from extracted RNA. Some clones are missing from TCRdb's copy, which holds only in-frame ones; the method was immunoSEQ multiplex PCR. The data hold about 98,000 clones, with about 45% observed a single time. As for this clone: Its antigen is unknown.

Study observations and caveats: Whereas mice showed it more clearly, TCR sharing across patients was murkier, possibly because of HLA.

The chain recombines TRBV30 with TRBJ2-7, with 7 bases matching TRBD1. Sequences were obtained from CD4+ T cells sorted from blood. This sequence was found in a human donor with alopecia areata. The CDR3 nucleotides read TGTGCCTGGAGTGCCCAGGCAGGGGGAGTTGGCGAGCAGTACTTC. It encodes CAWSAQAGGVGEQYF.